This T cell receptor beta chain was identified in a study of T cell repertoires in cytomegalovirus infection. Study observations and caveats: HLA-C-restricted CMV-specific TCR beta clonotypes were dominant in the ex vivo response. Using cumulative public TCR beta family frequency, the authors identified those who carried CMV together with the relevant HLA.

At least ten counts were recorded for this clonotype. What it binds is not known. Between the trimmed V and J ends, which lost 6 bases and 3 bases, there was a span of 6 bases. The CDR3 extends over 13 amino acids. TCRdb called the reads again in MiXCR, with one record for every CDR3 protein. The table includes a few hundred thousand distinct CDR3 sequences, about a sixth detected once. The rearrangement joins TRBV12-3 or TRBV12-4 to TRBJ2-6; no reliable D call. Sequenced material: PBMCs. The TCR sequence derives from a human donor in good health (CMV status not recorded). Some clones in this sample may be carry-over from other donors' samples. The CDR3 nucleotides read TGTGCCAGCAGCTCATATGGGGCCAACGTCCTGACTTTC. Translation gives CASSSYGANVLTF.